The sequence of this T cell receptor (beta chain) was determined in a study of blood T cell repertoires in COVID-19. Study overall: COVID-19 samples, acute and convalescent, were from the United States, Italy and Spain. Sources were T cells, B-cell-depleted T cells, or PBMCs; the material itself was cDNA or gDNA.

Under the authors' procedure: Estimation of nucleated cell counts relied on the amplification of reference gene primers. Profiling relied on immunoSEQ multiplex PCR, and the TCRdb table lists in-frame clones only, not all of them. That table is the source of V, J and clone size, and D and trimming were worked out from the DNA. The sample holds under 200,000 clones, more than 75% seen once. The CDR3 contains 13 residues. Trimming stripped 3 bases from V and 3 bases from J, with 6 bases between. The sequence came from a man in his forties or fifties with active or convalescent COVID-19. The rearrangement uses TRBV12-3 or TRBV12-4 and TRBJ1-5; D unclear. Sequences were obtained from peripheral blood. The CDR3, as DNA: TGTGCCAGCAGTTTTCAGGCCAATCAGCCCCAGCATTTT. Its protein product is CASSFQANQPQHF.